These 9 T cell receptor beta chains originate from one sample sequenced in a study of CD8+ T cells in alopecia areata. Isolated RNA was reverse transcribed into cDNA used as the sequencing template. Sequencing was performed with immunoSEQ multiplex PCR; in TCRdb, only in-frame clones are kept and a portion is missing. Seen here are 200,000 to 250,000 clones, about three fifths observed once, and the top ten hold around 0.44%. The sequenced sample was CD4+ T cells sorted from blood, obtained at week 0. The receptors were gathered from a human donor with alopecia areata.

The table lists this clone with a few counts. The gene calls are TRBV19 and TRBJ1-1; perhaps TRBD1 as D (6 bases). Germline V gene sequence: CDR1 LNHDA, CDR2 SQIVND (reference sequence). The CDR3 has 14 amino acids. The ends were cut back, 4 bases at V and 3 bases at J, with 12 bases in the middle. CDR3 sequence reads: CASSKQGSYTEAFF. DNA for the CDR3: TGTGCCAGTAGTAAACAGGGATCCTACACTGAAGCTTTCTTT.

The chain uses TRBV23-1 and TRBJ2-7; 10 bases agree with TRBD1. TRBV23-1 has ORF status, its function being uncertain. The CDR3 has 16 amino acids. Trimming took 3 bases from V and 2 from J; bases not matched to a gene: 7. The CDR3 here is CASSQPPGQGTYEQYF. CDR3 nucleotide sequence: TGCGCCAGCAGTCAGCCACCGGGACAGGGGACCTACGAGCAGTACTTC.

This clone showed up just once. The rearrangement uses TRBV9 and TRBJ1-1, with D hard to call. With 0 bases removed from V and 4 bases from J, the gap between germline ends came to 10 bases. Germline-derived CDR1 and CDR2 are SGDLS and YYNGEE. There are 14 residues in the CDR3. CDR3 DNA sequence: TGTGCCAGCAGCGTAGACCACCTGCCCACTGAAGCTTTCTTT. Its protein product is CASSVDHLPTEAFF. Together with reference TRBV9 and TRBJ1-1, the CDR3 gives the full variable domain: DSGVTQTPKHLITATGQRVTLRCSPRSGDLSVYWYQQSLDQGLQFLIQYYNGEERAKGNILERFSAQQFPDLHSELNLSSLELGDSALYFCASSVDHLPTEAFFGQGTRLTVV.

The chain is built from TRBV5-1 and TRBJ2-1, with 10 bases that match TRBD2. CDR1 SGHRS and CDR2 YFSETQ come from the germline V gene. This CDR3 has 16 residues. The V segment lost 4 bases and the J segment 7 bases; nucleotides outside the gene matches: 11. CDR3: CASSRTSGHTRNEQFF. CDR3 DNA sequence: TGCGCCAGCAGCAGGACTAGCGGCCACACTCGGAATGAGCAGTTCTTC.

The V call is TRBV4-1, the J call TRBJ2-7; D remains unclear. Germline CDR1 MGHRA, CDR2 YSYEKL. V gave up 2 bases and J gave up 1 base, with 21 bases separating them. The CDR3 has 18 residues. The CDR3 coding sequence is TGCGCCAGCAGCCAACGTACCTCAGGACCACTGATTTCCTACGAGCAGTACTTC. Its protein product is CASSQRTSGPLISYEQYF.

V gene TRBV6-6 combines with J gene TRBJ1-4; TRBD1 agrees at 9 bases. This CDR3 spans 14 amino acids. The germline V gene has CDR1 MNHNY and CDR2 SVGAGI (reference sequence). J was trimmed by 7 bases and V by 6 bases; bases with no gene match: 6. CDR3 sequence reads: CASRVGTGFEKLFF. CDR3 DNA: TGTGCCAGCAGGGTCGGGACAGGGTTTGAAAAACTGTTTTTT.

This clone was observed a few times. This chain links TRBV29-1 with TRBJ2-7, with D possibly being TRBD1 (5 bases). V was trimmed by 4 bases and J by 3 bases, leaving 10 bases between them. CDR3 length: 12 amino acids. Germline-derived CDR1 and CDR2 are SQVTM and ANQGSEA. CDR3 nucleotide sequence: TGCAGCGTTGGGAAGGGGAACTACGAGCAGTACTTC. Protein product: CSVGKGNYEQYF.

This clone was picked up one time. The chain employs TRBV10-2 and TRBJ2-3; the D gene is possibly TRBD2 (5 bases). The length of the CDR3 is 16 residues. Per germline, CDR1 WSHSY and CDR2 SAAADI. Trimming left V 1 base short and J 2 bases short, with 13 bases between. Here the CDR3 reads CASSEFLVRDTDTQYF. CDR3 DNA: TGCGCCAGCAGTGAGTTTCTAGTGAGGGACACAGATACGCAGTATTTT.

The rearrangement links TRBV5-4 to TRBJ1-1; unclear D gene. Germline CDR1 and CDR2: SGHNT and YYREEE (reference sequence). The ends were cut back, 0 bases at V and 1 base at J, with 16 bases in the middle. The CDR3 length is 17 residues. The CDR3 DNA reads as TGTGCCAGCAGCTTGGGTCGTGCCAGAACGGGGAACACTGAAGCTTTCTTT. This sequence encodes CASSLGRARTGNTEAFF. Full variable domain (rest looked up from reference TRBV5-4 and TRBJ1-1): ETGVTQSPTHLIKTRGQQVTLRCSSQSGHNTVSWYQQALGQGPQFIFQYYREEENGRGNFPPRFSGLQFPNYSSELNVNALELDDSALYLCASSLGRARTGNTEAFFGQGTRLTVV.